These 15 T cell receptor beta chains share one sample of origin, sequenced in a study of cytotoxic CD8 clonotypes in ibrutinib-treated CLL. The data were produced by immunoSEQ multiplex PCR, yet TCRdb's version contains in-frame clones alone and is incomplete. Of 110,000 to 150,000 clones in the sample, 75% to 80% are singletons; the top ten hold about 5%. The sample in question was PBMCs, obtained after 24 months of ibrutinib treatment. The receptors derive from a human donor with chronic lymphocytic leukemia.

The chain combines TRBV4-1 with TRBJ2-2; D perhaps matches TRBD2 (5 bases). This CDR3 spans 15 amino acids. The germline gives CDR1 MGHRA, CDR2 YSYEKL. With 1 base removed from V and 0 bases from J, the gap between germline ends came to 6 bases. CDR3 DNA sequence: TGCGCCAGCAGCCAAGGGGAGACGAACACCGGGGAGCTGTTTTTT. Translation gives CASSQGETNTGELFF.

V and J are TRBV28 and TRBJ2-1; D remains ambiguous. CDR1 MDHEN and CDR2 SYDVKM come from the germline V gene. Between the trimmed V and J ends, which lost 5 bases and 0 bases, there was a span of 5 bases. The CDR3 loop spans 13 amino acids. The CDR3 spells CASSPSSYNEQFF. The CDR3 nucleotides are TGTGCCAGCAGTCCTTCCTCCTACAATGAGCAGTTCTTC.

The chain has TRBV11-3 and TRBJ2-3; D not resolved. The CDR3 contains 14 residues. V lost 4 bases and J 1 base, leaving 9 bases between the germline ends. Germline CDR1 is SGHNT and CDR2 is YENEEA. CDR3 in amino acids: CASSWHGGTDTQYF. The CDR3 DNA sequence: TGTGCCAGCAGCTGGCATGGGGGCACAGATACGCAGTATTTT.

The rearrangement links TRBV5-4 to TRBJ1-4; unclear D gene. Per the germline V gene, CDR1 is SGHNT and CDR2 is YYREEE (reference sequence). This CDR3 contains 13 residues. V was clipped by 0 bases and J by 8 bases, with 8 bases between them. CDR3 coding DNA: TGTGCCAGCAGCTTGGTACCTGGGGAAAAACTGTTTTTT. Amino acid sequence: CASSLVPGEKLFF.

The V call is TRBV28, the J call TRBJ2-7, with 10 positions matching TRBD1. Germline V gene data show CDR1 as MDHEN and CDR2 as SYDVKM. After removal of 4 bases from V and 2 bases from J, the junction contained 8 bases not matched to a gene. This CDR3 region has 16 residues. This chain's CDR3 is CASSSPTGGGPYEQYF. The CDR3 DNA reads TGTGCCAGCAGTTCCCCGACAGGGGGCGGCCCCTACGAGCAGTACTTC. Variable domain in full (rest from reference TRBV28 and TRBJ2-7): DVKVTQSSRYLVKRTGEKVFLECVQDMDHENMFWYRQDPGLGLRLIYFSYDVKMKEKGDIPEGYSVSREKKERFSLILESASTNQTSMYLCASSSPTGGGPYEQYFGPGTRLTVT.

The V call is TRBV10-3, the J call TRBJ1-2; 7 nucleotides match TRBD1. After removal of 6 bases from V and 4 bases from J, the junction contained 8 bases not matched to a gene. There are 14 residues in the CDR3. Germline V CDR1 and CDR2: ENHRY, SYGVKD. DNA for the CDR3: TGTGCCATCAGGGTCCAGGGGGGGGCCTATGGCTACACCTTC. Protein sequence: CAIRVQGGAYGYTF.

The rearrangement joins TRBV29-1 to TRBJ2-1, with a possible D match to TRBD1 (6 bases). Germline lookup yields CDR1 SQVTM and CDR2 ANQGSEA. Trimming left V 3 bases short and J 10 bases short, with 10 bases between. The CDR3 length is 11 residues. DNA for the CDR3: TGCAGCGTTGAGGGGGCGCGGGAGCAGTTCTTC. Translated, it gives CSVEGAREQFF.

The sample holds a few counts of this clone. This chain joins TRBV7-8 and TRBJ2-7; 12 positions match TRBD2. From germline, CDR1 is SGHVS and CDR2 FQNEAQ. V lost 3 bases to trimming and J lost 7 bases; unmatched junction nucleotides: 7. This CDR3 contains 15 residues. This CDR3 reads CASSFPSGGAVEQYF. The CDR3 region has the DNA TGTGCCAGCAGCTTCCCTAGCGGGGGGGCGGTGGAGCAGTACTTC.

In this sample, this clone turned up once. CDR3 DNA: TGTGCCAGCAGCCCCGGGGGCCTCCCGGCCTACGAGCAGTACTTC. Protein: CASSPGGLPAYEQYF. The rearrangement uses TRBV7-9 and TRBJ2-7; D may match TRBD1 or TRBD2 (6 bases each). Germline loops: CDR1 SEHNR, CDR2 FQNEAQ (reference sequence). The V end lost 5 bases, the J end lost 2 bases, and 16 bases lay between the germline ends. The CDR3 contains 15 residues.

The chain couples TRBV27 to TRBJ2-1; 7 nucleotides agree with TRBD2. This CDR3 has 14 residues. V lost 5 bases to trimming and J lost 3 bases; unmatched junction nucleotides: 4. The germline gives CDR1 MNHEY, CDR2 SMNVEV (reference sequence). The CDR3 region has the DNA TGTGCCAGCAGTGGGGGGGTTCTCTACAATGAGCAGTTCTTC. Translating gives CASSGGVLYNEQFF.

This chain joins TRBV7-9 and TRBJ2-1; D uncertain. Germline V lookup: CDR1 SEHNR, CDR2 FQNEAQ (reference sequence). There are 12 residues in the CDR3. V lost 1 base and J lost 7, with 5 bases in between. Here the CDR3 reads CASSLDWNEQFF. CDR3 DNA sequence: TGTGCCAGCAGCTTAGACTGGAATGAGCAGTTCTTC.

The chain combines TRBV11-2 with TRBJ2-7; 9 bases are shared with TRBD1. The CDR3 has 15 residues. The junction had 8 bases not matched to a gene; V was cut back by 5 bases and J by 3 bases. The germline V gene encodes CDR1 SGHAT and CDR2 FQNNGV. CDR3 protein: CASSATGGIVYEQYF. CDR3 nucleotides: TGTGCCAGCAGCGCGACAGGGGGAATTGTCTACGAGCAGTACTTC.

This clone was detected a few times. The genes are TRBV7-9 and TRBJ1-2; TRBD1 aligns across 8 bases. Per germline, CDR1 SEHNR and CDR2 FQNEAQ (reference sequence). The CDR3 runs to 13 residues. The J segment lost 3 bases and the V segment lost 5 bases, leaving 2 bases of the junction unmatched. The CDR3, as DNA: TGTGCCAGCAGCCCGGGACAGGACTATGGCTACACCTTC. It specifies CASSPGQDYGYTF.

The chain combines TRBV2 with TRBJ2-5; 8 bases are shared with TRBD1. This CDR3 contains 15 residues. Unmatched junction bases numbered 10, after V lost 6 bases and J lost 4 bases. Germline lookup yields CDR1 SNHLY and CDR2 FYNNEI. In nucleotides, the CDR3 is TGTGCCAGCAGAGCACGACAGGGGTACGGAGAGACCCAGTACTTC. It encodes CASRARQGYGETQYF.

This sequence joins TRBV4-3 and TRBJ1-5; D possibly corresponds to TRBD1 (5 bases). Deletions cut 3 bases from V and 3 bases from J, with 12 bases between. This CDR3 region has 15 residues. CDR1 and CDR2 from the germline V gene are LGHNA and YSLEER. The CDR3 loop reads CASSQPQVPNQPQHF. Written as DNA, the CDR3 is TGCGCCAGCAGCCAGCCACAGGTTCCCAATCAGCCCCAGCATTTT.